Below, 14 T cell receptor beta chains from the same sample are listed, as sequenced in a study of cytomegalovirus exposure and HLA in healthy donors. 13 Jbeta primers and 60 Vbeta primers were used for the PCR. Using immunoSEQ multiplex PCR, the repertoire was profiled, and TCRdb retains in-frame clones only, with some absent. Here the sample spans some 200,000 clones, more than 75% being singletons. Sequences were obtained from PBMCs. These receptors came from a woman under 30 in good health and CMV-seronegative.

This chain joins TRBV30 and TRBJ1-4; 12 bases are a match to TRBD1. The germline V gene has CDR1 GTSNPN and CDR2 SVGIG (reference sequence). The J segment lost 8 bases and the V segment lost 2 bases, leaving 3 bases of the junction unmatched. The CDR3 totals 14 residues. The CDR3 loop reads CAWSRGQGAEKLFF. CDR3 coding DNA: TGTGCCTGGAGTCGGGGACAGGGGGCGGAAAAACTGTTTTTT. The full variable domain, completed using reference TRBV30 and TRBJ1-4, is SQTIHQWPATLVQPVGSPLSLECTVEGTSNPNLYWYRQAAGRGLQLLFYSVGIGQISSEVPQNLSASRPQDRQFILSSKKLLLSDSGFYLCAWSRGQGAEKLFFGSGTQLSVL.

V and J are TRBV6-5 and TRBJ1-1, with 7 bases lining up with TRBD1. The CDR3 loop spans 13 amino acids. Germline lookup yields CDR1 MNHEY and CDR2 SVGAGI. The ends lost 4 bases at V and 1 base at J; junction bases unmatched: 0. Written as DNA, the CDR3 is TGTGCCAGCAGTTGGACAGGGAACACTGAAGCTTTCTTT. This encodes CASSWTGNTEAFF.

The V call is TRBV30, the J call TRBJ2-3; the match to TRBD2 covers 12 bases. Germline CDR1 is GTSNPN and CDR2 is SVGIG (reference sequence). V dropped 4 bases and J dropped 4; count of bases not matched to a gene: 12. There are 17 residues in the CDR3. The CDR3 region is CAWNHPGTSGSPDTQYF. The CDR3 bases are TGTGCCTGGAATCACCCCGGGACTAGCGGGTCCCCAGATACGCAGTATTTT.

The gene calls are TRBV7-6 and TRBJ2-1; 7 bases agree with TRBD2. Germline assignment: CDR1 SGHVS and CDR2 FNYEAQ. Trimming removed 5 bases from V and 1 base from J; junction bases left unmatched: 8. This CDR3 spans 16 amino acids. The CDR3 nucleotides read TGTGCCAGCAGCCCGACTAGCACAATTTCCTACAATGAGCAGTTCTTC. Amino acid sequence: CASSPTSTISYNEQFF.

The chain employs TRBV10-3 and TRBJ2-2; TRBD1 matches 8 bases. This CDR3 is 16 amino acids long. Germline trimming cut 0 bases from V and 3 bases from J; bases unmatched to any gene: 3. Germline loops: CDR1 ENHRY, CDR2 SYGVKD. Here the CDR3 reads CAISESETGDTGELFF. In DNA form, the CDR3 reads TGTGCCATCAGTGAGTCCGAGACAGGGGACACCGGGGAGCTGTTTTTT.

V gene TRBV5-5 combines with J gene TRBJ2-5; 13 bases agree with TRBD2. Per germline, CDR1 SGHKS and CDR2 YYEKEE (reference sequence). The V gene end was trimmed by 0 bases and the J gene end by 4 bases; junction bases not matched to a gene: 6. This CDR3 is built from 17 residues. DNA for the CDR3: TGTGCCAGCAGCTTGGGGACTAGCGGGGGTTTTCTAGAGACCCAGTACTTC. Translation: CASSLGTSGGFLETQYF.

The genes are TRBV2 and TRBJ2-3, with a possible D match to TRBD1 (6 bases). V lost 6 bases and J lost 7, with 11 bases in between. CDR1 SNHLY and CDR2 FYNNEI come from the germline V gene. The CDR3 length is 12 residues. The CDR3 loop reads CASRRQANTQYF. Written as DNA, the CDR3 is TGTGCCAGCAGAAGACAGGCCAATACGCAGTATTTT.

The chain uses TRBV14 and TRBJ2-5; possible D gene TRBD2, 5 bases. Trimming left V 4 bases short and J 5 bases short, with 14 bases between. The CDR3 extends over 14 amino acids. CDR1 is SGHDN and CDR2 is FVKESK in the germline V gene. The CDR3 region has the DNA TGTGCCAGCAGCCGATTTGTTGGCGGGGAGACCCAGTACTTC. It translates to CASSRFVGGETQYF.

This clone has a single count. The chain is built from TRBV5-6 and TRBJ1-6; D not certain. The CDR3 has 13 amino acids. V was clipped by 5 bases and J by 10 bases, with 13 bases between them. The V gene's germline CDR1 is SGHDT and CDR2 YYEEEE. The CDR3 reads CASSFTSQSPLHF. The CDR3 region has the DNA TGTGCCAGCAGTTTTACATCCCAATCACCCCTCCACTTT.

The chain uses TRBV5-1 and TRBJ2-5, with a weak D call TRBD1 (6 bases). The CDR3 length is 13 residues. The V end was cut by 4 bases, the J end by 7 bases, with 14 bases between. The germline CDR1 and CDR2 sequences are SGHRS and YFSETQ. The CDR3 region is CASSETGRGTQYF. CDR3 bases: TGCGCCAGCAGCGAGACAGGAAGGGGGACCCAGTACTTC.

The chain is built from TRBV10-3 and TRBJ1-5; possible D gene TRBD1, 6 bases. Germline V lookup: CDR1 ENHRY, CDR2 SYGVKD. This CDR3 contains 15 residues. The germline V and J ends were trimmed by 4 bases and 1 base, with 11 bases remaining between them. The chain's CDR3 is CAISAGEGSNQPQHF. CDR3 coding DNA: TGTGCCATCAGTGCAGGGGAGGGGAGCAATCAGCCCCAGCATTTT.

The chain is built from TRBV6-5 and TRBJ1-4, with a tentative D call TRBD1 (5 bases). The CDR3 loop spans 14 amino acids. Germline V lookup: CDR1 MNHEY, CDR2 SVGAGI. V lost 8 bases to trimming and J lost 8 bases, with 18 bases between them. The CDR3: CASAGGRGREKLFF. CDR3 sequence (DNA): TGTGCCAGCGCCGGGGGAAGGGGTAGGGAAAAACTGTTTTTT.

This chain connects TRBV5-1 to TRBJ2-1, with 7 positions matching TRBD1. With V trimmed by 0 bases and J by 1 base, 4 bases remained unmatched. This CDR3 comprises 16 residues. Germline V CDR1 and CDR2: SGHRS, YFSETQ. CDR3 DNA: TGCGCCAGCAGCTTGGCCGCAGGGGGTTCCTACAATGAGCAGTTCTTC. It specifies CASSLAAGGSYNEQFF.

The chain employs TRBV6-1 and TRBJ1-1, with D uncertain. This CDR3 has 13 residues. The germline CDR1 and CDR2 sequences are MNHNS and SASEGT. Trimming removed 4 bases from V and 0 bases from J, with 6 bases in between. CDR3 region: CASSASLNTEAFF. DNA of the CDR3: TGTGCCAGCAGTGCCAGTCTGAACACTGAAGCTTTCTTT.